Following are 16 T cell receptor beta chains from one sample sequenced in a study of shared clonotypes between healthy human individuals. TCRdb's copy holds only in-frame clones and misses some; the assay was immunoSEQ multiplex PCR. The sample consists of approximately 2.4 million clones, around 95% of them appearing once. Sequencing was performed on naive CD4+ T cells sorted from blood. Stated subset: CD45RA+ positively selected. The receptors derive from a man younger than 35 in good health.

This clone has a single count. This sample also contains other DNA sequences that code for the same CDR3. V is TRBV30 and J is TRBJ2-3; 15 bases fit TRBD2. This CDR3 contains 15 residues. V lost 3 bases and J lost 6; bases outside the gene matches: 4. CDR1 and CDR2 (germline): GTSNPN, SVGIG (reference sequence). CDR3 DNA: TGTGCCTGGAGCGGACTAGCGGGGGGGGTGGATACGCAGTATTTT. Protein sequence: CAWSGLAGGVDTQYF.

This clone was observed a single time. The sample holds other DNA sequences that translate to the same CDR3. The chain employs TRBV10-3 and TRBJ2-3; TRBD2 is a possible D gene (6 bases). The CDR3 loop spans 13 amino acids. The V gene's germline CDR1 is ENHRY and CDR2 SYGVKD. The V end lost 6 bases, the J end lost 0 bases, and 7 bases lay between the germline ends. The CDR3 loop reads CAIRGTSTDTQYF. The CDR3 region has the DNA TGTGCCATCAGAGGGACTAGCACAGATACGCAGTATTTT.

The chain couples TRBV7-6 to TRBJ2-5; no definite D call. CDR3 length: 12 amino acids. The V end was cut by 1 base, the J end by 4 bases, with 4 bases between. The germline V gene encodes CDR1 SGHVS and CDR2 FNYEAQ. CDR3 loop: CASSLVSETQYF. The CDR3 DNA follows: TGTGCCAGCAGCTTAGTTTCAGAGACCCAGTACTTC. Full variable domain (outside the CDR3, taken from reference TRBV7-6 and TRBJ2-5): GAGVSQSPRYKVTKRGQDVALRCDPISGHVSLYWYRQALGQGPEFLTYFNYEAQQDKSGLPNDRFSAERPEGSISTLTIQRTEQRDSAMYRCASSLVSETQYFGPGTRLLVL.

This sequence joins TRBV28 and TRBJ1-2, with a tentative D call TRBD1 (6 bases). The CDR3 runs 15 residues. The germline V and J ends were trimmed by 3 bases and 7 bases, with 18 bases remaining between them. Germline CDR1 MDHEN, CDR2 SYDVKM. CDR3: CASSLGRGHLGGYTF. The DNA for the CDR3 is TGTGCCAGCAGTTTGGGCAGGGGACATCTCGGTGGCTACACCTTC.

This clone came up once. Other DNA variants within this sample encode the same CDR3. V usage is TRBV4-1 and J usage is TRBJ2-7; the match to TRBD2 covers 11 bases. Germline lookup yields CDR1 MGHRA and CDR2 YSYEKL. The junction had 2 bases not matched to a gene; V was cut back by 0 bases and J by 1 base. This CDR3 has 16 residues. The DNA for the CDR3 is TGCGCCAGCAGCCAAGACCTAGCGGGAGGATCCTACGAGCAGTACTTC. Amino acids: CASSQDLAGGSYEQYF.

The V gene is TRBV11-1, the J gene TRBJ1-2, with TRBD1 matching over 7 bases. CDR1 is SGHAT and CDR2 is FQDESV in the germline V gene (reference sequence). This CDR3 region has 15 residues. Germline trimming cut 5 bases from V and 4 bases from J; bases unmatched to any gene: 10. Here the CDR3 reads CASSSRDSPTYGYTF. DNA for the CDR3: TGTGCCAGCAGCAGTAGGGACAGCCCTACCTATGGCTACACCTTC.

V gene TRBV7-9 combines with J gene TRBJ2-7; D gene unclear. Germline V gene lookup returns CDR1 SEHNR and CDR2 FQNEAQ (reference sequence). Trimming took off 1 base at V and 5 bases at J, with 12 bases between the two ends. The length of the CDR3 is 14 residues. CDR3 region: CASSLVGFPHEQYF. The CDR3 DNA reads TGTGCCAGCAGCTTAGTGGGGTTCCCCCACGAGCAGTACTTC.

This clone was found once. This rearrangement joins TRBV19 to TRBJ2-7, with 14 bases fitting TRBD2. The germline CDR1 and CDR2 sequences are LNHDA and SQIVND (reference sequence). The CDR3 consists of 15 residues. The J segment lost 6 bases and the V segment lost 4 bases, leaving 5 bases of the junction unmatched. The CDR3 DNA follows: TGTGCCAGTAGTACCCGACTAGCGGGAGGGCTCGAGCAGTACTTC. It encodes CASSTRLAGGLEQYF.

The CDR3 DNA reads TGTGCCAGTACCAGGACTAGCGGGGAGACCTACGAGCAGTACTTC. As protein: CASTRTSGETYEQYF. This sequence joins TRBV19 and TRBJ2-7; 12 bases map to TRBD2. Germline lookup yields CDR1 LNHDA and CDR2 SQIVND (reference sequence). This CDR3 comprises 15 residues. Losses at the gene ends were 7 bases for V and 2 bases for J; bases not matched to a gene: 6.

The rearrangement links TRBV19 to TRBJ1-5; D is ambiguous. Germline-derived CDR1 and CDR2 are LNHDA and SQIVND (reference sequence). Trimming stripped 7 bases from V and 4 bases from J, with 17 bases between. CDR3 length: 15 residues. CDR3 amino acids: CASTPGPSRNQPQHF. The CDR3, as DNA: TGTGCCAGTACCCCAGGACCAAGCCGAAATCAGCCCCAGCATTTT.

The V call is TRBV5-1, the J call TRBJ2-7, with 9 bases fitting TRBD2. Germline CDR1 reads SGHRS; CDR2 reads YFSETQ. The CDR3 spans 14 residues. Trimming removed 4 bases from V and 6 bases from J; junction bases left unmatched: 8. The CDR3 is CASSLGTSIFEQYF. As DNA, the CDR3 is TGCGCCAGCAGCCTTGGGACTAGCATTTTCGAGCAGTACTTC.

The gene calls are TRBV25-1 and TRBJ1-5, with D possibly being TRBD1 (6 bases). With 10 bases removed from V and 4 bases from J, the gap between germline ends came to 17 bases. Germline CDR1 MGHDK, CDR2 SYGVNS. The CDR3 contains 14 residues. CDR3 DNA: TGTGCCAATGGAGGGACGGACAGAAATCAGCCCCAGCATTTT. Protein sequence: CANGGTDRNQPQHF.

This rearrangement joins TRBV11-2 to TRBJ1-2; D unresolved. The CDR3 consists of 15 residues. From germline, CDR1 is SGHAT and CDR2 FQNNGV. Trimming stripped 1 base from V and 1 base from J, with 10 bases between. CDR3 DNA: TGTGCCAGCAGCTTAGTTGCAGACCTTAACTATGGCTACACCTTC. Residues: CASSLVADLNYGYTF.

The chain recombines TRBV18 with TRBJ1-4; 7 nucleotides match TRBD1. J gave up 7 bases and V 3 bases, and 5 bases lay outside the gene matches. This CDR3 is built from 14 residues. Germline lookup yields CDR1 KGHSH and CDR2 LQKENI. CDR3 in DNA: TGTGCCAGCTCACCGACAGGGCTAAGTGAAAAACTGTTTTTT. Translation gives CASSPTGLSEKLFF.

The chain has TRBV7-2 and TRBJ2-3; no definite D call. The CDR3 covers 12 residues. Trimming removed 5 bases at V and 10 bases at J, with 13 bases between. Germline V CDR1 and CDR2: SGHTA, FQGNSA. The DNA of the CDR3 is TGTGCCAGCAGCCCCCCCTCCCAGGCGCAGTATTTT. Its translation is CASSPPSQAQYF. Full variable domain (missing parts from reference TRBV7-2 and TRBJ2-3): GAGVSQSPSNKVTEKGKDVELRCDPISGHTALYWYRQSLGQGLEFLIYFQGNSAPDKSGLPSDRFSAERTGGSVSTLTIQRTQQEDSAVYLCASSPPSQAQYFGPGTRLTVL.

This clone was seen only once. V and J are TRBV15 and TRBJ2-2; D is undetermined. CDR1 and CDR2 (germline): LNHNV, YYDKDF (reference sequence). Trimming took off 1 base at V and 4 bases at J, with 13 bases between the two ends. CDR3 length: 16 residues. The CDR3 reads CATSRVRRSLTGELFF. The CDR3 nucleotides are TGTGCCACCAGCAGAGTTCGACGGAGCCTCACCGGGGAGCTGTTTTTT. The full variable domain, in which reference TRBV15 and TRBJ2-2 provide the parts outside the CDR3, is DAMVIQNPRYQVTQFGKPVTLSCSQTLNHNVMYWYQQKSSQAPKLLFHYYDKDFNNEADTPDNFQSRRPNTSFCFLDIRSPGLGDTAMYLCATSRVRRSLTGELFFGEGSRLTVL.